The rows below give T cell receptor beta chains drawn from one sample of a study of response to subunit inactivated influenza vaccine. MiXCR, run by TCRdb on the RT-PCR reads, gives a single entry per CDR3 protein. The table shows fewer than 250,000 distinct CDR3 sequences, with 14% occurring only once. Specimen: CD8+ T cells sorted from PBMCs, collected roughly 5 days after vaccination. Every receptor here comes from a man between 45 and 60 years old who received an inactivated influenza vaccine. The CDR3 runs from the conserved cysteine through the conserved F or W. A D gene is named only where the DNA matches it firmly. Clone size is shown for a subset of rows, as once, few, many or a class of expanded clone.

.	.	TRBV7-9	TRBJ1-5	16	CASSHYGGRGNQPQHF	TGTGCCAGCAGCCATTACGGGGGCAGGGGCAATCAGCCCCAGCATTTT
.	.	TRBV12-3/TRBV12-4	TRBJ2-3	17	CASSLGIGGTSTDTQYF	TGTGCCAGCAGTTTAGGGATAGGCGGAACTAGCACAGATACGCAGTATTTT
many	TRBD2	TRBV12-3/TRBV12-4	TRBJ2-1	14	CASSSPGGYNEQFF	TGTGCCAGCAGTTCTCCGGGAGGTTACAATGAGCAGTTCTTC
few	.	TRBV5-4	TRBJ2-7	15	CASSLEEGSGHEQYF	TGTGCCAGCAGCTTGGAGGAGGGTTCCGGGCACGAGCAGTACTTC
few	.	TRBV7-9	TRBJ1-5	13	CASSSGLYQPQHF	TGTGCCAGCAGCAGTGGTCTTTATCAGCCCCAGCATTTT
few	.	TRBV9	TRBJ2-2	13	CASSVVGSGELFF	TGTGCCAGCAGCGTAGTAGGCTCCGGGGAGCTGTTTTTT
few	TRBD2	TRBV6-2/TRBV6-3	TRBJ2-5	14	CASKGLAGGETQYF	TGTGCCAGCAAGGGACTAGCGGGAGGCGAGACCCAGTACTTC
few	TRBD2	TRBV29-1	TRBJ2-1	15	CSVEQTSEAYNEQFF	TGCAGCGTTGAACAGACTAGCGAGGCCTACAATGAGCAGTTCTTC
many	.	TRBV6-2/TRBV6-3	TRBJ2-1	11	CASMIGGEQFF	TGTGCCAGCATGATCGGGGGAGAGCAGTTCTTC
many	.	TRBV6-6	TRBJ1-1	12	CASSYGTREAFF	TGTGCCAGCAGTTACGGGACGAGAGAAGCTTTCTTT
many	TRBD2	TRBV4-3	TRBJ2-3	16	CASSQDFGAGADTQYF	TGCGCCAGCAGCCAAGATTTCGGAGCGGGAGCAGATACGCAGTATTTT
.	.	TRBV4-3	TRBJ2-7	16	CASSPAALGSYYEQYF	TGCGCCAGCAGCCCCGCCGCCTTGGGCAGTTACTACGAGCAGTACTTC
many	.	TRBV5-5	TRBJ1-1	14	CASSLVPGYTEAFF	TGTGCCAGCAGCTTGGTACCGGGCTACACTGAAGCTTTCTTT
.	TRBD2	TRBV6-1	TRBJ2-1	15	CATRRIAGAYNEQFF	TGTGCCACCAGACGAATAGCGGGAGCCTACAATGAGCAGTTCTTC
few	TRBD1	TRBV9	TRBJ2-5	14	CASSGLTGQETQYF	TGTGCCAGCAGCGGCCTGACAGGGCAAGAGACCCAGTACTTC
few	TRBD2	TRBV25-1	TRBJ2-7	14	CASSELAGGDEQYF	TGTGCCAGCAGTGAACTAGCGGGAGGGGATGAGCAGTACTTC
few	TRBD2	TRBV7-8	TRBJ2-5	18	CASSWRSTSAPLQETQYF	TGTGCCAGCAGCTGGCGTTCCACTAGCGCTCCATTACAAGAGACCCAGTACTTC
few	.	TRBV5-5	TRBJ2-7	13	CASSSDTSYEQYF	TGTGCCAGCAGCTCGGACACTTCCTACGAGCAGTACTTC
few	TRBD2	TRBV3-1	TRBJ2-7	16	CASSPTGLASWYEQYF	TGTGCCAGCAGCCCTACCGGACTAGCGTCTTGGTACGAGCAGTACTTC
many	.	TRBV27	TRBJ2-2	17	CASSLAGGIRGTGELFF	TGTGCCAGCAGTTTAGCTGGGGGCATCAGAGGCACCGGGGAGCTGTTTTTT
few	TRBD2	TRBV10-3	TRBJ2-7	15	CAISPIGTSDYEQYF	TGTGCCATCAGTCCTATCGGGACTAGCGACTACGAGCAGTACTTC
few	.	TRBV14	TRBJ2-1	14	CASSQEGEFDEQFF	TGTGCCAGCAGCCAAGAAGGGGAGTTCGATGAGCAGTTCTTC
.	.	TRBV5-6	TRBJ2-1	16	CASSFGQPGGYNEQFF	TGTGCCAGCAGCTTCGGACAGCCTGGGGGGTACAATGAGCAGTTCTTC
many	.	TRBV20-1	TRBJ2-7	12	CSASGRGYEQYF	TGCAGTGCTAGCGGGAGAGGCTACGAGCAGTACTTC
.	TRBD2	TRBV29-1	TRBJ2-7	14	CSVGTSGPTGEQYF	TGCAGCGTTGGGACTAGCGGTCCAACCGGCGAGCAGTACTTC
few	TRBD2	TRBV20-1	TRBJ2-1	15	CSARVLAGTYNEQFF	TGCAGTGCTAGAGTACTAGCGGGGACCTACAATGAGCAGTTCTTC
.	.	TRBV12-3/TRBV12-4	TRBJ2-7	16	CASSREGTVFSYEQYF	TGTGCCAGCAGTCGGGAGGGGACAGTTTTCTCCTACGAGCAGTACTTC
.	.	TRBV28	TRBJ2-6	11	CASSFPGILTF	TGTGCCAGCAGTTTTCCAGGAATCCTGACTTTC
few	TRBD2	TRBV12-3/TRBV12-4	TRBJ2-6	15	CASSGTRLGANVLTF	TGTGCCAGCAGTGGGACTAGACTCGGGGCCAACGTCCTGACTTTC
few	TRBD2	TRBV12-3/TRBV12-4	TRBJ2-2	16	CASSPYSGGIPGELFF	TGTGCCAGCAGTCCCTATAGCGGGGGGATTCCCGGGGAGCTGTTTTTT
.	TRBD2	TRBV2	TRBJ2-3	15	CASSQTSGGADTQYF	TGTGCCAGCAGTCAAACTAGCGGGGGAGCAGATACGCAGTATTTT
few	.	TRBV27	TRBJ2-7	13	CASSLYQSYEQYF	TGTGCCAGCAGTTTATACCAGTCCTACGAGCAGTACTTC
.	.	TRBV29-1	TRBJ1-2	10	CSVDGSGYTF	TGCAGCGTTGATGGGTCTGGCTACACCTTC
.	.	TRBV6-1	TRBJ2-3	16	CASSPSAGMPTDTQYF	TGTGCCAGCAGCCCCTCCGCGGGAATGCCCACAGATACGCAGTATTTT
few	.	TRBV5-5	TRBJ2-7	14	CASSPDFGNYEQYF	TGTGCCAGCAGCCCGGATTTTGGGAACTACGAGCAGTACTTC
.	.	TRBV20-1	TRBJ2-7	14	CSARGLVSSYEQYF	TGCAGTGCTAGAGGGCTAGTTAGCTCCTACGAGCAGTACTTC
.	.	TRBV27	TRBJ2-3	15	CASSLSITSTDTQYF	TGTGCCAGCAGTTTATCGATAACTAGCACAGATACGCAGTATTTT
few	TRBD1	TRBV11-2	TRBJ2-3	14	CARKNRGRTDTQYF	TGTGCCAGAAAAAACAGGGGGCGCACAGATACGCAGTATTTT
few	.	TRBV27	TRBJ1-1	15	CASSLGGLSNTEAFF	TGTGCCAGCAGTCTAGGGGGACTGTCGAACACTGAAGCTTTCTTT
many	.	TRBV4-1	TRBJ2-5	14	CASSQDQFQETQYF	TGCGCCAGCAGCCAAGATCAATTCCAAGAGACCCAGTACTTC
few	.	TRBV11-2	TRBJ2-3	15	CASSSTGISTDTQYF	TGTGCCAGCAGCTCGACGGGGATTAGCACAGATACGCAGTATTTT
many	.	TRBV12-3/TRBV12-4	TRBJ2-7	14	CASSWQGESYEQYF	TGTGCCAGCAGTTGGCAGGGAGAGTCCTACGAGCAGTACTTC
many	.	TRBV5-1	TRBJ2-7	13	CASSLVSAYEQYF	TGCGCCAGCAGCTTGGTCTCCGCCTACGAGCAGTACTTC
few	TRBD1	TRBV28	TRBJ1-3	18	CASIALGGQEPSGNTIYF	TGTGCCAGCATTGCCCTAGGGGGACAGGAGCCCTCTGGAAACACCATATATTTT
.	TRBD2	TRBV4-1	TRBJ2-7	17	CASSQLTGTSGSYEQYF	TGCGCCAGCAGCCAACTCACCGGGACTAGCGGCTCCTACGAGCAGTACTTC
few	TRBD1	TRBV6-1	TRBJ2-7	14	CASSKRDRSYEQYF	TGTGCCAGCAGTAAAAGGGACAGATCCTACGAGCAGTACTTC
.	.	TRBV4-3	TRBJ2-3	15	CASSQDLGITDTQYF	TGCGCCAGCAGCCAAGATTTGGGCATCACAGATACGCAGTATTTT
.	.	TRBV19	TRBJ1-5	15	CASSMGGYSNQPQHF	TGTGCCAGTAGTATGGGGGGATATAGCAATCAGCCCCAGCATTTT
.	.	TRBV7-9	TRBJ2-1	16	CDSHDLGGQSYNEQFF	TGTGACAGCCATGACCTGGGGGGACAGTCCTACAATGAGCAGTTCTTC